This note documents a single T cell receptor beta chain sequence. Its antigen is not known. Antigen-specific CD4+ T cells expanded by the ViraFEST assay with viral peptide pools were then sequenced. The culture ran for roughly ten days before CD4+ T cells were isolated. Testing of the vaccine recipients showed negative nucleocapsid antibodies and no prior SARS-CoV-2 infection. On days 3 and 7, fresh IL-2 medium replaced half the medium. In germline, CDR1 is GTSNPN, CDR2 SVGIG (reference sequence). V lost 0 bases to trimming and J lost 0 bases, with 12 bases between them. There are 16 residues in the CDR3. These data belong to a study of vaccination effects on CD4 cells after COVID-19. Clones were read by immunoSEQ multiplex PCR, and TCRdb kept only the in-frame ones, dropping some. This sample has 26,000 or so clones; 72% occur once, and the top ten carry roughly a tenth.

The rearrangement uses TRBV30 and TRBJ1-5; D might be TRBD1 (5 bases). This TCR came from a human donor who received a COVID-19 vaccine. The sample in question was CD4+ T cells from PBMCs cultured with SARS-CoV-2 spike peptides, obtained before COVID-19 vaccination. The DNA for the CDR3 is TGTGCCTGGAGTGTACGGGCGGGGGATAGCAATCAGCCCCAGCATTTT. It translates to CAWSVRAGDSNQPQHF.